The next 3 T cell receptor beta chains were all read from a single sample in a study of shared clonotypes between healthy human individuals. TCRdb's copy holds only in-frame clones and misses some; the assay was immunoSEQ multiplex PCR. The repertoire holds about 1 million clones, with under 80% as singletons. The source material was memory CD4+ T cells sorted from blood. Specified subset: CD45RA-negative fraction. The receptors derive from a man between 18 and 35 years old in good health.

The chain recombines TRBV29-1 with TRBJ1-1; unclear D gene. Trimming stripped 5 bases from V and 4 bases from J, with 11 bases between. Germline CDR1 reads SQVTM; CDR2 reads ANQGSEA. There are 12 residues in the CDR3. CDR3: CSVRRGSTEAFF. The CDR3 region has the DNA TGCAGCGTTCGCCGGGGTAGCACTGAAGCTTTCTTT.

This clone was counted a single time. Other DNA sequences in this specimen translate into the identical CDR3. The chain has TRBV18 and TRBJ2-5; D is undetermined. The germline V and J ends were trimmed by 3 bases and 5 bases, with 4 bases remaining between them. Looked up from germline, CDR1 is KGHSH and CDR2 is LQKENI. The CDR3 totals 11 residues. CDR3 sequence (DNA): TGTGCCAGCTCACCTTCGGAGACCCAGTACTTC. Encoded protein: CASSPSETQYF.

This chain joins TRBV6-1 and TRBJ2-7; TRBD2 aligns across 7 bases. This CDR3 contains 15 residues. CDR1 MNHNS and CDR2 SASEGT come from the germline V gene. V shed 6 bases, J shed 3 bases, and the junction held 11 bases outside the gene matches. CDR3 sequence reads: CASSNRGDGFYEQYF. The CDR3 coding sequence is TGTGCCAGCAGCAATCGGGGGGATGGGTTCTACGAGCAGTACTTC.